This TCR beta chain was recorded in a study of regulatory T cells in long-lasting Graves disease. Findings of the study overall: The study found lower TCR diversity in persistent Graves' patients than in newly diagnosed ones.

On this clonotype itself: Its cognate antigen is unknown.

The ends lost 6 bases at V and 2 bases at J; junction bases unmatched: 8. This CDR3 region has 15 residues. Germline V gives CDR1 SQVTM, CDR2 ANQGSEA. The time point denotes: newly diagnosed GD, antithyroid drugs for less than 3 months. Extracted RNA from PBMCs served as the source of the TCR library. Library construction for TCR beta used iRepertoire HTBI primers and Arm-PCR of CDR3 regions. TCRdb itself ran the multiplex PCR reads through MiXCR, one entry per CDR3 protein. This sample has 350,000 to 450,000 distinct CDR3 sequences, with about 15% found just once. These data are also associated with another study on T cells in Graves' hyperthyroidism and ophthalmopathy. That study reports: Stability of Graves' hyperthyroidism was defined as absent ophthalmopathy progression within 18 months.

This sample comprised peripheral blood mononuclear cells (PBMCs), obtained at new diagnosis, from a patient treated with antithyroid drugs. The chain is built from TRBV29-1 and TRBJ2-4; 9 positions agree with TRBD2. The origin of this receptor is a woman between 40 and 55 years old with Graves disease. CDR3 sequence: CSVVRAGGPKNIQYF. In DNA, the CDR3 is TGCAGCGTCGTCCGGGCGGGAGGGCCCAAAAACATTCAGTACTTC.